The following is a T cell receptor (beta chain) sequence with its context. The sample is drawn from a study of PD-L1 blockade in urothelial cancer. Study background: Enrolled patients had been treated previously with 0 to 3 chemotherapy regimens. The authors examined blood 3 weeks (second dose) and 6 weeks after treatment start.

As for time point: pretreatment peripheral blood. The data were produced by immunoSEQ multiplex PCR, yet TCRdb's version contains in-frame clones alone and is incomplete. This table holds about 87,000 clones, less than 90% found once. The starting material was PBMCs, obtained around atezolizumab (anti-PD-L1) treatment. This TCR was sampled from a man in his sixties with urothelial cancer.

As DNA, the CDR3 is TGTGCCAGCAGCCCTAGCGGGGGAGGAGAGACCCAGTACTTC. Residues: CASSPSGGGETQYF. The chain recombines TRBV6-5 with TRBJ2-5, with 10 nucleotides matching TRBD2. From germline, CDR1 is MNHEY and CDR2 SVGAGI. The CDR3 extends over 14 amino acids. With 6 bases clipped from V and 4 bases from J, the junction kept 5 bases outside the gene matches.